The T cell receptor beta chain under discussion was sequenced for a study of regulatory T cells in long-lasting Graves disease. Study-level results: The TCR repertoire of persistent Graves' patients was less diverse than that of newly diagnosed ones.

The V end lost 2 bases, the J end lost 0 bases, and 10 bases lay between the germline ends. CDR1 and CDR2 (germline): SEHNR, FQNEAQ (reference sequence). CDR3 length: 16 amino acids. Relying on iRepertoire HTBI primers and Arm-PCR of CDR3 regions, the team built TCR beta libraries. Each CDR3 protein gets one entry after TCRdb re-called the multiplex PCR reads with MiXCR. This sample has 360,000 or so distinct CDR3 sequences, with 20% to 25% found just once. Time point reported: persistent/refractory GD, antithyroid drugs over 5 years with positive TRAb. The TCR library used RNA extracted from PBMCs. On this clonotype itself: Its target is not known.

The sample in question was peripheral blood mononuclear cells (PBMCs), obtained when the disease was refractory, from a patient treated with antithyroid drugs. The receptor was isolated from a middle-aged woman with Graves disease. V and J are TRBV7-9 and TRBJ1-4; D not resolved. Here the CDR3 reads CASSLTGGSTNEKLFF. DNA of the CDR3: TGTGCCAGCAGCTTAACTGGCGGCTCAACTAATGAAAAACTGTTTTTT.